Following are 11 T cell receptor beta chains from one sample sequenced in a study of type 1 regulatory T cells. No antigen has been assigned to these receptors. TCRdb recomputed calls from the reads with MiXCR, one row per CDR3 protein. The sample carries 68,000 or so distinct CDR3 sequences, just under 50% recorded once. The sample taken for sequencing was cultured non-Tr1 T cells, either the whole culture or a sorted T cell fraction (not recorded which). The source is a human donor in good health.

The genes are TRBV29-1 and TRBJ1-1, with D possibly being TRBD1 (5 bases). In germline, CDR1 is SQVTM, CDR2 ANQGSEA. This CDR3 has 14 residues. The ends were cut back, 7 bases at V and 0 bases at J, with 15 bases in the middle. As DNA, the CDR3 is TGCAGCGCCCACCGGGGCGGGATGAACACTGAAGCTTTCTTT. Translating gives CSAHRGGMNTEAFF.

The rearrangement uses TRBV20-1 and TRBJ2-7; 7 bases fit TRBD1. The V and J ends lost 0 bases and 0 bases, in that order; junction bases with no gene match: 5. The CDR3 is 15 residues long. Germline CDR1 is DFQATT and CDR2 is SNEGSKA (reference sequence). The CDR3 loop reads CSARDLAGGSYEQYF. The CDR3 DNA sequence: TGCAGTGCTAGAGATCTTGCAGGGGGCTCCTACGAGCAGTACTTC.

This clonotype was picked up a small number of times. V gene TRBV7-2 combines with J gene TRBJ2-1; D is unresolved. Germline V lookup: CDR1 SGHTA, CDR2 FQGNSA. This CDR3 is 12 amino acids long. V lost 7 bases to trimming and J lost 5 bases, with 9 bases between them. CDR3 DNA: TGTGCCAGCACCCTCCGAAACAATGAGCAGTTCTTC. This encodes CASTLRNNEQFF.

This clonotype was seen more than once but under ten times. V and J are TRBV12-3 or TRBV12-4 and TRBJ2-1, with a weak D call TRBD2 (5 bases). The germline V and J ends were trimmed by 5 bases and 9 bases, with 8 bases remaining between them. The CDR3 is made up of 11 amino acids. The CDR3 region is CASSLSGEQFF. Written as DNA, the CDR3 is TGTGCCAGCAGTCTCAGCGGTGAGCAGTTCTTC.

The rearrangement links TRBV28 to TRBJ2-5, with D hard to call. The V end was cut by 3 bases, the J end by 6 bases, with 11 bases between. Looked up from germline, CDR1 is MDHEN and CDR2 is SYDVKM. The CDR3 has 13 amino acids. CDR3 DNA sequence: TGTGCCAGCAGTTTTAGTGGACCGCAGACCCAGTACTTC. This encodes CASSFSGPQTQYF.

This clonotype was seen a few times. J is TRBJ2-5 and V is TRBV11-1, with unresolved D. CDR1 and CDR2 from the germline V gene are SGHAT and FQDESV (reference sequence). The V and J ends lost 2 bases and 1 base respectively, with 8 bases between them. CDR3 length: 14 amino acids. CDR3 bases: TGTGCCAGCAGCTTATCGTCTTTCCAAGAGACCCAGTACTTC. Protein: CASSLSSFQETQYF.

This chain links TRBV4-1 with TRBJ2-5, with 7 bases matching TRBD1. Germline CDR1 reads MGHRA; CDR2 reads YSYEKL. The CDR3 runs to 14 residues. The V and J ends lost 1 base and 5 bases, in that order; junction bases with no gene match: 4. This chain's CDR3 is CASSQGDSLETQYF. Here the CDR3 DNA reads TGCGCCAGCAGCCAAGGGGACAGCCTGGAGACCCAGTACTTC.

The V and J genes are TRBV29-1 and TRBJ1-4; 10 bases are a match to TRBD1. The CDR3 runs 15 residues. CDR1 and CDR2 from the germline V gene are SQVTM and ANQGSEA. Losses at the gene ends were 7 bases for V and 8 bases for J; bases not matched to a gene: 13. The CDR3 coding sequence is TGCAGCGCCCGTCCCGGGACAGGGGTTGGCGAAAAACTGTTTTTT. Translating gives CSARPGTGVGEKLFF. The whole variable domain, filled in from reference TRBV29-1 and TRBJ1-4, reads SAVISQKPSRDICQRGTSLTIQCQVDSQVTMMFWYRQQPGQSLTLIATANQGSEATYESGFVIDKFPISRPNLTFSTLTVSNMSPEDSSIYLCSARPGTGVGEKLFFGSGTQLSVL.

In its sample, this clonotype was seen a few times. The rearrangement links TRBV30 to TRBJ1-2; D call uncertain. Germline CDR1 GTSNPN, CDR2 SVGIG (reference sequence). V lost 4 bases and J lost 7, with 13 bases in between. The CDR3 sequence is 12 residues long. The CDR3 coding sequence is TGTGCCTGGAAGGACGGCGGTAGTGGCTACACCTTC. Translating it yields CAWKDGGSGYTF.

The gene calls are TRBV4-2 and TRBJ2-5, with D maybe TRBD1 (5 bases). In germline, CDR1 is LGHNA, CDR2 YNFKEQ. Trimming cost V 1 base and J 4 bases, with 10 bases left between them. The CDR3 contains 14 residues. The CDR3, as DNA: TGTGCCAGCAGCCAAGGGGGCCAGGGAGAGACCCAGTACTTC. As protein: CASSQGGQGETQYF.

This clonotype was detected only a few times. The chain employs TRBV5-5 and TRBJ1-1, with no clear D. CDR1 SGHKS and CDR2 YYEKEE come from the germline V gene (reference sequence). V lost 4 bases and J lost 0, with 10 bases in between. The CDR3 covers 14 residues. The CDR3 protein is CASSLLDMNTEAFF. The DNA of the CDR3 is TGTGCCAGCAGCCTATTAGACATGAACACTGAAGCTTTCTTT.